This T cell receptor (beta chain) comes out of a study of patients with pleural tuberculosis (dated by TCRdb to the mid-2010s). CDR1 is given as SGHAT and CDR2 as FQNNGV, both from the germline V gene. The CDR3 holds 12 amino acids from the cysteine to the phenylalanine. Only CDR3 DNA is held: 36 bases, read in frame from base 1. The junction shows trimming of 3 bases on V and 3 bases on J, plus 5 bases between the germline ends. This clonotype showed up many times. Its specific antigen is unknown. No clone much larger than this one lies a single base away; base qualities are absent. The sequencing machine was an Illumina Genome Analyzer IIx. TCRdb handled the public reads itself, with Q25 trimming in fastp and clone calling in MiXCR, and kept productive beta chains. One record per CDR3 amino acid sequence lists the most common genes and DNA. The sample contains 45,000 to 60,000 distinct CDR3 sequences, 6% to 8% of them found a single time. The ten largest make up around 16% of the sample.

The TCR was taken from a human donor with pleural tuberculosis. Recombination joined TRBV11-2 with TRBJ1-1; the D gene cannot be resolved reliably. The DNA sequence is TGTGCCAGCAGCTTCCCCGACACTGAAGCTTTCTTT. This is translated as CASSFPDTEAFF.